This T cell receptor (beta chain) was sequenced in a study of cytotoxic CD8 clonotypes in ibrutinib-treated CLL. On the study more broadly: Among the patients, ten to eleven presented as relapsed/refractory and 15 as treatment-naive; approximately 17 showed unmutated IGHV.

Assay used: immunoSEQ multiplex PCR; TCRdb lists only in-frame clones, some missing. The profile shows about 34,000 clones, 69% of them singletons. Roughly 2 micrograms of genomic DNA came from cryopreserved PBMCs for TCR beta libraries. CDR3 length: 13 amino acids. V was pared by 0 bases and J by 6 bases, with 8 bases between. Germline V gene sequence: CDR1 MGHRA, CDR2 YSYEKL. This clonotype was obtained from a human donor with chronic lymphocytic leukemia. V is TRBV4-1 and J is TRBJ1-2; D gene ambiguous. The sample in question was PBMCs, obtained before ibrutinib treatment. CDR3 region: CASSQDGEDGYTF. DNA for the CDR3: TGCGCCAGCAGCCAAGATGGCGAGGATGGCTACACCTTC.